This T cell receptor beta chain is drawn from a study of blood T cell repertoires in COVID-19. Study as a whole: COVID-19 samples from acute and convalescent phases originated in the United States, Italy and Spain. From T cells, B-cell-depleted T cells, or PBMCs came the material, which was cDNA or gDNA.

Germline V gene data show CDR1 as GTSNPN and CDR2 as SVGIG (reference sequence). The CDR3 sequence is 14 residues long. V shed 3 bases and J shed 4 bases, with 15 bases lying between them. As originally analysed: Using reference gene primer amplification, nucleated cell counts were estimated. The assay was immunoSEQ multiplex PCR, and TCRdb's table has in-frame clones only and misses some. From that table come the V and J calls and clone size; the DNA was used to work out D and trimming. The table shows roughly 130,000 clones, with roughly 80% occurring only once. This chain connects TRBV30 to TRBJ1-2; D gene ambiguous. The sequence derives from a woman in her forties or fifties with acute or convalescent COVID-19. Sequencing was performed on peripheral blood. The CDR3 sequence is CAWRQSAGSYGYTF. The CDR3 bases are TGTGCCTGGAGACAAAGTGCGGGGAGCTATGGCTACACCTTC.